This T cell receptor (beta chain) was observed in a study of post-analysis software for immune sequencing data. Study-level results: Elevated frequency relative to controls characterized roughly five TRBV segments in patients, TRBV5-6, TRBV5-1 and TRBV20-1 among them.

Included in the TCR beta cDNA libraries were unique molecular identifiers. TCRdb re-derived calls from the PCR reads in MiXCR, one entry per CDR3 protein. The table records 700,000 to 800,000 distinct CDR3 sequences, less than 35% of them present only once. V was clipped by 8 bases and J by 3 bases; unmatched bases: 7. The CDR3 contains 14 residues. Germline V gene data show CDR1 as MGHDK and CDR2 as SYGVNS. Points on this clonotype: The antigen remains unidentified.

The sample taken for sequencing was blood. This TCR was sampled from a girl aged 10 to 17 with multiple sclerosis. The chain carries TRBV25-1 and TRBJ2-3; 8 bases map to TRBD1. The CDR3 coding sequence is TGTGCCAGCGTGGACAGGGTGGTTACAGATACGCAGTATTTT. Its protein is CASVDRVVTDTQYF.